Listed below are T cell receptor beta chains from one sample, sequenced in a study of Ad26.COV2.S vaccination and SARS-CoV-2 variants. Profiled with immunoSEQ multiplex PCR; TCRdb holds only in-frame clones, not every one. The profile covers roughly 400,000 clones, with about 90% appearing a single time and about 4.1% taken by the ten largest. The sample in question was peripheral blood, obtained in a trial of Ad26.COV2.S vaccine versus placebo. Receptors originate from a person aged 18-60 years who received the Ad26.COV2.S COVID-19 vaccine or a placebo. Each CDR3 is given with its conserved first and last residue. A D gene is named only where the DNA matches it firmly. The size entry is marked missing in some rows and otherwise reads once, few, many or a size class.

v_call: TRBV7-3; d_call: .; clone_size: .; j_call: TRBJ2-3; cdr3_nt: TGTGCCAGCGGGGAGCAGGGTGGAGATACGCAGTATTTT; cdr3_aa: CASGEQGGDTQYF
v_call: TRBV6-1; d_call: .; clone_size: .; j_call: TRBJ1-1; cdr3_nt: TGTGCCAGCAGTGAACGATCGAAATTGAACACTGAAGCTTTCTTT; cdr3_aa: CASSERSKLNTEAFF
v_call: TRBV2; d_call: .; clone_size: .; j_call: TRBJ1-1; cdr3_nt: TGTGCCAGCAGTGGGACAGCTAGCACTGAAGCTTTCTTT; cdr3_aa: CASSGTASTEAFF
v_call: TRBV2; d_call: .; clone_size: .; j_call: TRBJ2-3; cdr3_nt: TGTGCCAGCAGTGAAGCGCTTCAGGGAGATACGCAGTATTTT; cdr3_aa: CASSEALQGDTQYF
v_call: TRBV18; d_call: .; clone_size: once; j_call: TRBJ2-3; cdr3_nt: TGTGCCAGCTCACCATCGAGCACAGATACGCAGTATTTT; cdr3_aa: CASSPSSTDTQYF
v_call: TRBV4-3; d_call: TRBD2; clone_size: many; j_call: TRBJ2-1; cdr3_nt: TGCGCCAGCAGCCAATCGGTCTCGAGCGGGGGTTCTAATGAGCAGTTCTTC; cdr3_aa: CASSQSVSSGGSNEQFF
v_call: TRBV5-1; d_call: .; clone_size: .; j_call: TRBJ2-7; cdr3_nt: TGCGCCAGCAGCTTGGGTACATCCGGCTACGAGCAGTACTTC; cdr3_aa: CASSLGTSGYEQYF
v_call: TRBV6-1; d_call: TRBD1; clone_size: .; j_call: TRBJ1-4; cdr3_nt: TGTGCCAGCAGTGAAGGGACAGGGCCTTTTAATGAAAAACTGTTTTTT; cdr3_aa: CASSEGTGPFNEKLFF
v_call: TRBV5-6; d_call: TRBD2; clone_size: .; j_call: TRBJ2-5; cdr3_nt: TGTGCCAGCTTCCTAGCGGGAGAAGAAGAGACCCAGTACTTC; cdr3_aa: CASFLAGEEETQYF
v_call: TRBV19; d_call: .; clone_size: .; j_call: TRBJ1-1; cdr3_nt: TGTGCCAGTAGTACGGGGAACACTGAAGCTTTCTTT; cdr3_aa: CASSTGNTEAFF
v_call: TRBV11-1; d_call: .; clone_size: .; j_call: TRBJ2-5; cdr3_nt: TGTGCCAGCAGCCGATTGGGACAAAGCCAAGAGACCCAGTACTTC; cdr3_aa: CASSRLGQSQETQYF
v_call: TRBV28; d_call: .; clone_size: .; j_call: TRBJ2-7; cdr3_nt: TGTGCCAGCAGCGGAACAGGGAGCTACTACTACGAGCAGTACTTC; cdr3_aa: CASSGTGSYYYEQYF
v_call: TRBV11-1; d_call: .; clone_size: .; j_call: TRBJ2-3; cdr3_nt: TGTGCCAGCAGCTTAGCGCGGGGCGCGAGCACAGATACGCAGTATTTT; cdr3_aa: CASSLARGASTDTQYF
v_call: TRBV11-2; d_call: .; clone_size: few; j_call: TRBJ1-2; cdr3_nt: TGTGCCAGCAGCTTAGCAGGTGTGGGAGGCTACACCTTC; cdr3_aa: CASSLAGVGGYTF
v_call: TRBV5-4; d_call: TRBD2; clone_size: .; j_call: TRBJ2-2; cdr3_nt: TGTGCCAGCAGCCCGCCGGGACTAGCGGCCACCGGGGAGCTGTTTTTT; cdr3_aa: CASSPPGLAATGELFF
v_call: TRBV11-2; d_call: TRBD2; clone_size: .; j_call: TRBJ2-1; cdr3_nt: TGTGCCAGCAGCTTGGGACTAGATCTGTTCTTC; cdr3_aa: CASSLGLDLFF
v_call: TRBV27; d_call: .; clone_size: few; j_call: TRBJ1-3; cdr3_nt: TGTGCCAGCAGTTTATATCCGGCCCCTGGAAACACCATATATTTT; cdr3_aa: CASSLYPAPGNTIYF
v_call: TRBV11-2; d_call: .; clone_size: .; j_call: TRBJ1-2; cdr3_nt: TGTGCCAGCAGCTTAGGACAGACGAACTATGGCTACACCTTC; cdr3_aa: CASSLGQTNYGYTF
v_call: TRBV18; d_call: TRBD1; clone_size: .; j_call: TRBJ1-5; cdr3_nt: TGTGCCAGCTCACCAAGACAGGGTGGAGATCAGCCCCAGCATTTT; cdr3_aa: CASSPRQGGDQPQHF
v_call: TRBV2; d_call: TRBD1; clone_size: .; j_call: TRBJ2-1; cdr3_nt: TGTGCCATTCCTACCGGGACAGGGGGGTACAATGAGCAGTTCTTC; cdr3_aa: CAIPTGTGGYNEQFF
v_call: TRBV7-8; d_call: .; clone_size: once; j_call: TRBJ2-7; cdr3_nt: TGTGCCAGCAGTGGAGGTGGGAATAGCCGCCCCTACGAGCAGTACTTC; cdr3_aa: CASSGGGNSRPYEQYF
v_call: TRBV30; d_call: .; clone_size: .; j_call: TRBJ2-7; cdr3_nt: TGTGCCTGGTCAAAGAGTGAATACGAGCAGTACTTC; cdr3_aa: CAWSKSEYEQYF
v_call: TRBV5-1; d_call: .; clone_size: .; j_call: TRBJ2-7; cdr3_nt: TGCGCCAGCAGCACCGCAGGTGCCTACGAGCAGTACTTC; cdr3_aa: CASSTAGAYEQYF
v_call: TRBV11-1; d_call: .; clone_size: .; j_call: TRBJ2-7; cdr3_nt: TGTGCCAGCAGCCCGGGACGGGACTACGAGCAGTACTTC; cdr3_aa: CASSPGRDYEQYF
v_call: TRBV6-4; d_call: TRBD1; clone_size: .; j_call: TRBJ1-2; cdr3_nt: TGTGCCAGCAGCCCAGGGGGGGGCCGTGGCTACACCTTC; cdr3_aa: CASSPGGGRGYTF
v_call: TRBV6-4; d_call: .; clone_size: .; j_call: TRBJ2-5; cdr3_nt: TGTGCCAGCAGCAGACAGGGAGGTGAGACCCAGTACTTC; cdr3_aa: CASSRQGGETQYF
v_call: TRBV6-2/TRBV6-3; d_call: .; clone_size: .; j_call: TRBJ2-6; cdr3_nt: TGTGCCAGCAGTACCCCGACAGTAGTCTCTGGGGCCAACGTCCTGACTTTC; cdr3_aa: CASSTPTVVSGANVLTF
v_call: TRBV7-2; d_call: TRBD2; clone_size: .; j_call: TRBJ2-7; cdr3_nt: TGTGCCACAGAAGCTTTGGGCGGGAGCCCCGAGCAGTACTTC; cdr3_aa: CATEALGGSPEQYF
v_call: TRBV6-6; d_call: .; clone_size: .; j_call: TRBJ1-2; cdr3_nt: TGTGCCAGCAGTCGGGGGCAGGGGAACTATGGCTACACCTTC; cdr3_aa: CASSRGQGNYGYTF
v_call: TRBV18; d_call: .; clone_size: .; j_call: TRBJ2-3; cdr3_nt: TGTGCCAGCTCACGGGACACTACAGATACGCAGTATTTT; cdr3_aa: CASSRDTTDTQYF
v_call: TRBV19; d_call: TRBD2; clone_size: .; j_call: TRBJ2-7; cdr3_nt: TGTGCCAGTAGTATGGGACTAGCGGTCTACGAGCAGTACTTC; cdr3_aa: CASSMGLAVYEQYF
v_call: TRBV28; d_call: TRBD1; clone_size: .; j_call: TRBJ1-4; cdr3_nt: TGTGCCAGCAGTGACTACAGGGGTGAGACTGAAAAACTGTTTTTT; cdr3_aa: CASSDYRGETEKLFF
v_call: TRBV19; d_call: TRBD1; clone_size: .; j_call: TRBJ2-5; cdr3_nt: TGTGCCAGTAGTATCCCGGACAGGGGGCCAGAGACCCAGTACTTC; cdr3_aa: CASSIPDRGPETQYF
v_call: TRBV6-5; d_call: .; clone_size: .; j_call: TRBJ2-3; cdr3_nt: TGTGCCAGCAGGGTGGCGGCGAGCACAGATACGCAGTATTTT; cdr3_aa: CASRVAASTDTQYF
v_call: TRBV12-5; d_call: .; clone_size: .; j_call: TRBJ2-7; cdr3_nt: TGTGCTAGTGGTTTGGGGGGAAGTTACGAGCAGTACTTC; cdr3_aa: CASGLGGSYEQYF
v_call: TRBV11-2; d_call: TRBD2; clone_size: .; j_call: TRBJ2-1; cdr3_nt: TGTGCCAGCAGCCCACGGGGGAGGGGCTCCTACAATGAGCAGTTCTTC; cdr3_aa: CASSPRGRGSYNEQFF
v_call: TRBV3-1/TRBV3-2; d_call: .; clone_size: .; j_call: TRBJ1-3; cdr3_nt: TGTGCCAGCAGCCTAGTCGGAAACACCATATATTTT; cdr3_aa: CASSLVGNTIYF
v_call: TRBV11-3; d_call: TRBD2; clone_size: .; j_call: TRBJ2-1; cdr3_nt: TGTGCCAGCAGCTCCCGGACTAGCGTCTACAATGAGCAGTTCTTC; cdr3_aa: CASSSRTSVYNEQFF
v_call: TRBV2; d_call: .; clone_size: few; j_call: TRBJ1-6; cdr3_nt: TGTGCCAGCATTCCAGGGGAGAAGAATTCACCCCTCCACTTT; cdr3_aa: CASIPGEKNSPLHF
v_call: TRBV7-2; d_call: .; clone_size: .; j_call: TRBJ1-2; cdr3_nt: TGTGCCAGCAGCTTTAGTGGGCTGGGACCCCTGCGGGTTAACTATGGCTACACCTTC; cdr3_aa: CASSFSGLGPLRVNYGYTF
v_call: TRBV5-1; d_call: TRBD1; clone_size: .; j_call: TRBJ2-5; cdr3_nt: TGCGCCAGCAGCTTGGATGGGACAGGGGACGAGACCCAGTACTTC; cdr3_aa: CASSLDGTGDETQYF
v_call: TRBV3-1/TRBV3-2; d_call: TRBD1; clone_size: .; j_call: TRBJ1-4; cdr3_nt: TGTGCCAGCAGCCACCCGGACAGGGCTCTGTTTAGTGAAAAACTGTTTTTT; cdr3_aa: CASSHPDRALFSEKLFF
v_call: TRBV28; d_call: .; clone_size: .; j_call: TRBJ1-1; cdr3_nt: TGTGCCAGCAGTTCCGGACAGAGAGAAGCTTTCTTT; cdr3_aa: CASSSGQREAFF
v_call: TRBV27; d_call: .; clone_size: .; j_call: TRBJ2-3; cdr3_nt: TGTGCCAGCAGTCAAAGACAGGGAGGGTCAGATACGCAGTATTTT; cdr3_aa: CASSQRQGGSDTQYF
v_call: TRBV3-1/TRBV3-2; d_call: .; clone_size: .; j_call: TRBJ2-6; cdr3_nt: TGTGCCAGCAGCCCGAGGGGGAACTCTGGGGCCAACGTCCTGACTTTC; cdr3_aa: CASSPRGNSGANVLTF
v_call: TRBV7-9; d_call: .; clone_size: .; j_call: TRBJ1-5; cdr3_nt: TGTGCCAGCAGCTTAGCGCCCAATCAGCCCCAGCATTTT; cdr3_aa: CASSLAPNQPQHF
v_call: TRBV10-3; d_call: TRBD2; clone_size: .; j_call: TRBJ2-7; cdr3_nt: TGTGCCATCAGTGAGTCGGGACTAGTCGCCCCGTACGAGCAGTACTTC; cdr3_aa: CAISESGLVAPYEQYF
v_call: TRBV7-9; d_call: .; clone_size: few; j_call: TRBJ2-7; cdr3_nt: TGTGCCAGCAGCTTAAGTGGGGTCGAGCAGTACTTC; cdr3_aa: CASSLSGVEQYF
v_call: TRBV23-1; d_call: .; clone_size: .; j_call: TRBJ2-1; cdr3_nt: TGCGCCAGCAGTCCCTCGGGGAACAATGAGCAGTTCTTC; cdr3_aa: CASSPSGNNEQFF
v_call: TRBV9; d_call: .; clone_size: .; j_call: TRBJ2-1; cdr3_nt: TGTGCCAGCAGCCCCGTCGGGGGAGAGGACAATGAGCAGTTCTTC; cdr3_aa: CASSPVGGEDNEQFF
v_call: TRBV29-1; d_call: .; clone_size: .; j_call: TRBJ2-7; cdr3_nt: TGCAGCGTTGCGGCCACCTCCTACGAGCAGTACTTC; cdr3_aa: CSVAATSYEQYF
v_call: TRBV27; d_call: TRBD2; clone_size: .; j_call: TRBJ2-5; cdr3_nt: TGTGCCAGCAGTTGGGCTAGCGGGATTGAGACCCAGTACTTC; cdr3_aa: CASSWASGIETQYF
v_call: TRBV28; d_call: .; clone_size: .; j_call: TRBJ2-5; cdr3_nt: TGTGCCAGCAGTTCCCTAGGGGGACACCAGGAGACCCAGTACTTC; cdr3_aa: CASSSLGGHQETQYF
v_call: TRBV2; d_call: .; clone_size: .; j_call: TRBJ1-2; cdr3_nt: TGTGCCAGCAGTGAAGTAGGGGCAATTAACTATGGCTACACCTTC; cdr3_aa: CASSEVGAINYGYTF
v_call: TRBV29-1; d_call: TRBD1; clone_size: .; j_call: TRBJ2-3; cdr3_nt: TGCAGCGTTGTTGGTGACAGGGATCGCACAGATACGCAGTATTTT; cdr3_aa: CSVVGDRDRTDTQYF